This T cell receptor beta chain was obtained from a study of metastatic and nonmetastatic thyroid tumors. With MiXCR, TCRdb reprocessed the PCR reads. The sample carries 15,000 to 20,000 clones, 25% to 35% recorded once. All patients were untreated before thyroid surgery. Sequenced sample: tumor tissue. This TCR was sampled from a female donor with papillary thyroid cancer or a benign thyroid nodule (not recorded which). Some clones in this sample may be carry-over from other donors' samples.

Written as DNA, the CDR3 is TGTGCCAGCAGTTTCTCCCCGGAGGACATGAACACTGAAGCTTTCTTT. It translates to CASSFSPEDMNTEAFF. The chain links TRBV28 to TRBJ1-1; D is possibly TRBD1 (5 bases). V was pared by 3 bases and J by 0 bases, with 14 bases between. The CDR3 loop spans 16 amino acids. Germline lookup yields CDR1 MDHEN and CDR2 SYDVKM. Complete variable domain (other parts from reference TRBV28 and TRBJ1-1): DVKVTQSSRYLVKRTGEKVFLECVQDMDHENMFWYRQDPGLGLRLIYFSYDVKMKEKGDIPEGYSVSREKKERFSLILESASTNQTSMYLCASSFSPEDMNTEAFFGQGTRLTVV.